This T cell receptor beta chain stems from a study of shared clonotypes between healthy human individuals. The data were produced by immunoSEQ multiplex PCR, yet TCRdb's version contains in-frame clones alone and is incomplete. The data hold roughly 2.1 million clones, with about 93% observed a single time. The length of the CDR3 is 11 residues. Germline CDR1 is SGHVS and CDR2 is FNYEAQ. Trimming pared 4 bases from V and 10 bases from J, leaving 8 bases between. CD45RO-negative cells were positively selected for CCR7, leaving out terminally differentiated effector memory CD45RA+ cells. This chain uses TRBV7-6 with TRBJ2-1, with D uncertain. The source is a man aged 18 to 29 in good health. Some clones in this sample may be carry-over from other donors' samples. Sequences were obtained from naive CD8+ T cells from PBMCs. Here the CDR3 reads CASSYVGEQFF. The CDR3 nucleotides are TGTGCCAGCAGCTATGTGGGGGAGCAGTTCTTC.